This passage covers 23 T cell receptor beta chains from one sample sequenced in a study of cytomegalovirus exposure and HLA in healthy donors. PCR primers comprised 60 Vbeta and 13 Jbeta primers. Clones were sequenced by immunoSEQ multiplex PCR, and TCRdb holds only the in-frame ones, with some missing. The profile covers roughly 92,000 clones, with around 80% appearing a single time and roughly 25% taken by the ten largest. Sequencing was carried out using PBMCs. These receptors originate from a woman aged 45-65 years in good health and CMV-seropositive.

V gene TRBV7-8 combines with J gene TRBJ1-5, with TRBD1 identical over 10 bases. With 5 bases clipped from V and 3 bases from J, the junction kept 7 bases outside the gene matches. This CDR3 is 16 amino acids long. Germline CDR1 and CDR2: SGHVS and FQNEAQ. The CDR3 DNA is TGTGCCAGCAGCAGAACGGGACAGGGGAACAATCAGCCCCAGCATTTT. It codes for CASSRTGQGNNQPQHF. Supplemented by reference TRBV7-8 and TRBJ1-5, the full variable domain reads GAGVSQSPRYKVAKRGQDVALRCDPISGHVSLFWYQQALGQGPEFLTYFQNEAQLDKSGLPSDRFFAERPEGSVSTLKIQRTQQEDSAVYLCASSRTGQGNNQPQHFGDGTRLSIL.

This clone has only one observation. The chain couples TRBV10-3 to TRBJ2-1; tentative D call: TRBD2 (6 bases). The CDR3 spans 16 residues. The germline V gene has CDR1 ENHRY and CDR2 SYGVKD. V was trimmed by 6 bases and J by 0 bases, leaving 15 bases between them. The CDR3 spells CAIRPTRDSSYNEQFF. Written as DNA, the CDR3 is TGTGCCATCAGACCCACGCGGGATAGCTCCTACAATGAGCAGTTCTTC.

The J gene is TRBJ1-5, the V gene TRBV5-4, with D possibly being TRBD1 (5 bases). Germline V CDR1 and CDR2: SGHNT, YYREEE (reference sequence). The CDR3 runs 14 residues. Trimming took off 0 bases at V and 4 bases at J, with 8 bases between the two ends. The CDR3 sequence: CASSLAGSNQPQHF. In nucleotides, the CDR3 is TGTGCCAGCAGCTTGGCAGGGTCTAATCAGCCCCAGCATTTT.

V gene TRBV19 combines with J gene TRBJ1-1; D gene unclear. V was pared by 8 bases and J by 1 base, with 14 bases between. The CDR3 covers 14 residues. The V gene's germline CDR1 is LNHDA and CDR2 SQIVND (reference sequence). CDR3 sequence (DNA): TGTGCCAGTCGGGCTATACTAGGGAACACTGAAGCTTTCTTT. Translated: CASRAILGNTEAFF. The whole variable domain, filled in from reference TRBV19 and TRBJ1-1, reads DGGITQSPKYLFRKEGQNVTLSCEQNLNHDAMYWYRQDPGQGLRLIYYSQIVNDFQKGDIAEGYSVSREKKESFPLTVTSAQKNPTAFYLCASRAILGNTEAFFGQGTRLTVV.

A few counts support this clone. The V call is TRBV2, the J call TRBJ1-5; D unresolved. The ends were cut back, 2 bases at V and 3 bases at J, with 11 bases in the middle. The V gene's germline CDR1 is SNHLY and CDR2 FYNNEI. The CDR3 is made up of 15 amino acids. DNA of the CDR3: TGTGCCAGCAGTGAAATATCGGGAAACAATCAGCCCCAGCATTTT. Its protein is CASSEISGNNQPQHF. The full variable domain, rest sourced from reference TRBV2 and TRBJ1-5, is EPEVTQTPSHQVTQMGQEVILRCVPISNHLYFYWYRQILGQKVEFLVSFYNNEISEKSEIFDDQFSVERPDGSNFTLKIRSTKLEDSAMYFCASSEISGNNQPQHFGDGTRLSIL.

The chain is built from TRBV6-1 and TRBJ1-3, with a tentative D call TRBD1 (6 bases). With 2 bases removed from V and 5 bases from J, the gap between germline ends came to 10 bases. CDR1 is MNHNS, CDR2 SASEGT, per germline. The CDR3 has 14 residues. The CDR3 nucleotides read TGTGCCAGCAGTGAATGGACAGTCAGAAACACCATATATTTT. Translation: CASSEWTVRNTIYF.

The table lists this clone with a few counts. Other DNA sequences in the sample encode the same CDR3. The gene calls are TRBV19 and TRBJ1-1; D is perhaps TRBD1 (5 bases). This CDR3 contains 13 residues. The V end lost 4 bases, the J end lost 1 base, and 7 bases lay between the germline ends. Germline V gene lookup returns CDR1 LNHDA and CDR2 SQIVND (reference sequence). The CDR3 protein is CASSNQGNTEAFF. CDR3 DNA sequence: TGTGCCAGTAGTAATCAGGGGAACACTGAAGCTTTCTTT.

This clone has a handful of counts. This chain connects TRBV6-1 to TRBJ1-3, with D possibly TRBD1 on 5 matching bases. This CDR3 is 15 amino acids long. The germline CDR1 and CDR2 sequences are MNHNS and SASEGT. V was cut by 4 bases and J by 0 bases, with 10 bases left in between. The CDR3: CASSAGGSSGNTIYF. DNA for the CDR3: TGTGCCAGCAGTGCTGGGGGGAGCTCTGGAAACACCATATATTTT.

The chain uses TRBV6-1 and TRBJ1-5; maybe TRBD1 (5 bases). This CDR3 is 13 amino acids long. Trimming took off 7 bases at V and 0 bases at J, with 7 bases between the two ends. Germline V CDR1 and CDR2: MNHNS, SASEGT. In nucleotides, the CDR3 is TGTGCCAGCACCGGACATAGCAATCAGCCCCAGCATTTT. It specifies CASTGHSNQPQHF.

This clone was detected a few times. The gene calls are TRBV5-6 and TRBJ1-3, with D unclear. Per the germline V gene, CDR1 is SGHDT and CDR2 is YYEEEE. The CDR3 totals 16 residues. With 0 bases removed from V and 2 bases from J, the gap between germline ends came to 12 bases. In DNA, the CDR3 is TGTGCCAGCAGCTTGGGTCCGCGTCCGGCTGGAAACACCATATATTTT. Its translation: CASSLGPRPAGNTIYF.

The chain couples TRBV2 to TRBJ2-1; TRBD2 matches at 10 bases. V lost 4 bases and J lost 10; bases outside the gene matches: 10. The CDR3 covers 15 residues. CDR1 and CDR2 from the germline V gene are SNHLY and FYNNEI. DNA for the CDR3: TGTGCCAGCAGTGCCGGGCTAGCGGGAGTTACCGAGCAGTTCTTC. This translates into CASSAGLAGVTEQFF.

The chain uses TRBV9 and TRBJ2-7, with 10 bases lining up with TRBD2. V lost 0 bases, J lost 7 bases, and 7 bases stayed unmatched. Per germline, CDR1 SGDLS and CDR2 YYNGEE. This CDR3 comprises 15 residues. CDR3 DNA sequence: TGTGCCAGCAGCGTAGAAGGTGTAGCGGGGGGAGAGCAGTACTTC. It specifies CASSVEGVAGGEQYF.

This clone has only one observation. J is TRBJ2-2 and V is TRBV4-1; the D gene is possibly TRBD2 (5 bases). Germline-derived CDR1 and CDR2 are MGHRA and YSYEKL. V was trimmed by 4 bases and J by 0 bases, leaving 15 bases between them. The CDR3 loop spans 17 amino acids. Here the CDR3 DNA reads TGCGCCAGCAGCCTCTGGCCGAGGACTGCGAACACCGGGGAGCTGTTTTTT. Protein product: CASSLWPRTANTGELFF.

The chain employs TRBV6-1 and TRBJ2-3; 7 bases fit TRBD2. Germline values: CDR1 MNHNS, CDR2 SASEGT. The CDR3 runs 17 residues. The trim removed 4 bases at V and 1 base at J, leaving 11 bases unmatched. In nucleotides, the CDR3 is TGTGCCAGCAGTGCCTCCCGGGGGGTGGGGGGCACAGATACGCAGTATTTT. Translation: CASSASRGVGGTDTQYF.

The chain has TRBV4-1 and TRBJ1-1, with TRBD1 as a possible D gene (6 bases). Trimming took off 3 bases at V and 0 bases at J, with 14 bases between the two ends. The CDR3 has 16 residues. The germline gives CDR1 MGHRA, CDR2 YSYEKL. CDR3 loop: CASSQSPGVLNTEAFF. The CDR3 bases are TGCGCCAGCAGCCAGTCTCCAGGGGTTCTGAACACTGAAGCTTTCTTT.

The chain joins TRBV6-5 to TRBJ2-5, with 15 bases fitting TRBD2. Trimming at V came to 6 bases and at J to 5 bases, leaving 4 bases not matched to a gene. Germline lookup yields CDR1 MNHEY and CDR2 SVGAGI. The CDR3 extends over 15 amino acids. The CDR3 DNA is TGTGCCAGCAGCCGCGGGACTAGCGGGGGGGAGACCCAGTACTTC. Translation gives CASSRGTSGGETQYF.

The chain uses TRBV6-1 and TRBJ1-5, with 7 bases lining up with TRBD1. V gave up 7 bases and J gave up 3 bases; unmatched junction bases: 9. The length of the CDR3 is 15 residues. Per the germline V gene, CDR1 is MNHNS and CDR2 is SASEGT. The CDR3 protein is CASIQGQTNNQPQHF. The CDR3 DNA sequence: TGTGCCAGCATCCAGGGACAGACCAACAATCAGCCCCAGCATTTT.

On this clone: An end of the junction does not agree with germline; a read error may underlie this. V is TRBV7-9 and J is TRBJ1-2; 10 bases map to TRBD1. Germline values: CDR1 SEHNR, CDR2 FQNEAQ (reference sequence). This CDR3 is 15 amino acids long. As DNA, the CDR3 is TGTTCCAGCAGTCCCGGGACAGGGGTGGACTATGGCTACACCTTC. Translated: CSSSPGTGVDYGYTF. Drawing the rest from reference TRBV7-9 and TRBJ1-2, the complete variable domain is DTGVSQNPRHKITKRGQNVTFRCDPISEHNRLYWYRQTLGQGPEFLTYFQNEAQLEKSRLLSDRFSAERPKGSFSTLEIQRTEQGDSAMYLCSSSPGTGVDYGYTFGSGTRLTVV.

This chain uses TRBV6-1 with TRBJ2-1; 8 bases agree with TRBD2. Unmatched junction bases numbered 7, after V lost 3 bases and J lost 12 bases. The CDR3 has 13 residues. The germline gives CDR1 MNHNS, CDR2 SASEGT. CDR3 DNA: TGTGCCAGCAGTGATCTAGCGGGCCTACCGCAGTTCTTC. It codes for CASSDLAGLPQFF.

This CDR3 is CASSKWTGGDGYTF. CDR3 bases: TGCGCCAGCAGCAAGTGGACAGGGGGCGATGGCTACACCTTC. V and J are TRBV5-1 and TRBJ1-2; 11 bases are a match to TRBD1. The V and J ends lost 4 bases and 6 bases, in that order; junction bases with no gene match: 5. Germline V lookup: CDR1 SGHRS, CDR2 YFSETQ. CDR3 length: 14 residues.

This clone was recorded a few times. The CDR3 DNA follows: TGTGCCAGCAGTCAACGAAGCGGGGGGGCCGATACGCAGTATTTT. It translates to CASSQRSGGADTQYF. The chain combines TRBV6-1 with TRBJ2-3; TRBD2 matches at 10 bases. Germline values: CDR1 MNHNS, CDR2 SASEGT. The CDR3 is 15 amino acids. V lost 5 bases, J lost 6 bases, and 8 bases stayed unmatched.

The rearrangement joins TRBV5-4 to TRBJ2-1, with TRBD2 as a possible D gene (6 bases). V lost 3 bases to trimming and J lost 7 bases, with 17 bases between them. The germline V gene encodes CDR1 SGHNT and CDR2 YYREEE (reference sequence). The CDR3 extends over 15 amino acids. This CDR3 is CASSSLRTTLNEQFF. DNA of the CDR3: TGTGCCAGCAGCTCTCTGAGGACTACGCTAAATGAGCAGTTCTTC. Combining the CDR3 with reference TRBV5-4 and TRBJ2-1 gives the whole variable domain ETGVTQSPTHLIKTRGQQVTLRCSSQSGHNTVSWYQQALGQGPQFIFQYYREEENGRGNFPPRFSGLQFPNYSSELNVNALELDDSALYLCASSSLRTTLNEQFFGPGTRLTVL.

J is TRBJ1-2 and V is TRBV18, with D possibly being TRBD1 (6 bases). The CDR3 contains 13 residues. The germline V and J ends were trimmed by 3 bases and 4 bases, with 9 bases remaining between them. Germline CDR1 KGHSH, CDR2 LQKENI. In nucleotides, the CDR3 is TGTGCCAGCTCACCCTTGGACAGCTATGGCTACACCTTC. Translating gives CASSPLDSYGYTF.